Below are 6 T cell receptor beta chains sequenced from a single sample in a study of PD-1 blockade in classical Hodgkin lymphoma. The table came from immunoSEQ multiplex PCR; TCRdb's copy has only in-frame clones and leaves some out. The sample includes 90,000 or so clones, nearly 95% of them seen just once. Relapse was seen in all patients after autologous stem cell transplantation, and brentuximab vedotin exposure was variable. The material was peripheral blood mononuclear cells (PBMCs), obtained before the second cycle of nivolumab. The receptor set was obtained from a human donor with classical Hodgkin lymphoma.

The V gene is TRBV27, the J gene TRBJ2-7, with 11 nucleotides matching TRBD1. Germline assignment: CDR1 MNHEY and CDR2 SMNVEV (reference sequence). The junction had 3 bases not matched to a gene; V was cut back by 5 bases and J by 3 bases. The CDR3 is made up of 14 amino acids. The CDR3 DNA reads TGTGCCAGCAGTGTTGGGACAGGGGGCTACGAGCAGTACTTC. This sequence encodes CASSVGTGGYEQYF.

The chain combines TRBV14 with TRBJ2-7, with 8 bases identical to TRBD2. J gave up 3 bases and V 3 bases, and 4 bases lay outside the gene matches. Germline values: CDR1 SGHDN, CDR2 FVKESK. CDR3 length: 14 amino acids. The CDR3 here is CASSQGGRFYEQYF. The DNA of the CDR3 is TGTGCCAGCAGCCAGGGCGGGAGGTTCTACGAGCAGTACTTC.

This chain uses TRBV9 with TRBJ1-2, with 7 positions matching TRBD1. The CDR3 sequence is 15 residues long. Trimming cost V 4 bases and J 4 bases; bases outside gene matches: 10. From germline, CDR1 is SGDLS and CDR2 YYNGEE. The CDR3 sequence is CASSHLTGSPYGYTF. CDR3 DNA: TGTGCCAGCAGCCACCTGACAGGGTCTCCCTATGGCTACACCTTC.

The chain carries TRBV2 and TRBJ2-7; the D is unclear. This CDR3 region has 11 residues. V was pared by 7 bases and J by 3 bases, with 7 bases between. Germline V lookup: CDR1 SNHLY, CDR2 FYNNEI. The CDR3 loop reads CASIILYEQYF. CDR3 sequence (DNA): TGTGCCAGCATAATTCTCTACGAGCAGTACTTC.

The chain links TRBV7-8 to TRBJ1-5; TRBD1 aligns across 11 bases. Germline values: CDR1 SGHVS, CDR2 FQNEAQ. The V gene end was trimmed by 5 bases and the J gene end by 6 bases; junction bases not matched to a gene: 6. This CDR3 spans 15 amino acids. The DNA of the CDR3 is TGTGCCAGCAGCGACGGACAGGGGGCGGTTCAGCCCCAGCATTTT. Its protein is CASSDGQGAVQPQHF.

The rearrangement joins TRBV5-1 to TRBJ2-1, with 8 bases lining up with TRBD2. In germline, CDR1 is SGHRS, CDR2 YFSETQ. The CDR3 runs 17 residues. The ends lost 4 bases at V and 4 bases at J; junction bases unmatched: 13. DNA for the CDR3: TGCGCCAGCAGCAGCGGCCCCAGGGCTAGCGGGTACAATGAGCAGTTCTTC. It translates to CASSSGPRASGYNEQFF. The whole variable domain, remainder taken from reference TRBV5-1 and TRBJ2-1, is KAGVTQTPRYLIKTRGQQVTLSCSPISGHRSVSWYQQTPGQGLQFLFEYFSETQRNKGNFPGRFSGRQFSNSRSEMNVSTLELGDSALYLCASSSGPRASGYNEQFFGPGTRLTVL.